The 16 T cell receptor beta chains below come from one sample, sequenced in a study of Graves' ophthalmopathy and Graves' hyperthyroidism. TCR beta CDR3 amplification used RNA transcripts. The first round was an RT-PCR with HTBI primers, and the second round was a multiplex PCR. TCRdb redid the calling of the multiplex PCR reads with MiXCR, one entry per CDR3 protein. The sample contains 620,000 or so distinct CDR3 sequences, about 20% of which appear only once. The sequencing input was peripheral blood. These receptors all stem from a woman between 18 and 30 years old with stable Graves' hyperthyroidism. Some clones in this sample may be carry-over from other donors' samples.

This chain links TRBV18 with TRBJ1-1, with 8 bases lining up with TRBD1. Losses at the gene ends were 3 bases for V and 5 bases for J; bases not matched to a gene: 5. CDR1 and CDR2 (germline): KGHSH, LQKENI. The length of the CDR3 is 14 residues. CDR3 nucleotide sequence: TGTGCCAGCTCACCCGCACAGGGGGGGACTGAAGCTTTCTTT. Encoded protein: CASSPAQGGTEAFF.

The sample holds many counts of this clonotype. CDR3 amino acids: CASSYDLEDPQDQPQHF. CDR3 DNA sequence: TGTGCCAGCAGTTACGACCTAGAGGATCCGCAGGATCAGCCCCAGCATTTT. This chain joins TRBV6-2 or TRBV6-3 and TRBJ1-5, with no clear D. Trimming shortened V by 2 bases and J by 5 bases, and 19 bases separated the two germline ends. The CDR3 totals 17 residues. The germline V gene has CDR1 MNHEY and CDR2 SVGEGT.

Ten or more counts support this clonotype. The CDR3 bases are TGTGCCAGCAGCCAAGATTTGGGTGGCGGGCAGCCCCAGCATTTT. Its translation is CASSQDLGGGQPQHF. This chain uses TRBV4-2 with TRBJ1-5; D not resolved. The CDR3 runs to 15 residues. Trimming removed 0 bases at V and 7 bases at J, with 13 bases between. The germline V gene has CDR1 LGHNA and CDR2 YNFKEQ.

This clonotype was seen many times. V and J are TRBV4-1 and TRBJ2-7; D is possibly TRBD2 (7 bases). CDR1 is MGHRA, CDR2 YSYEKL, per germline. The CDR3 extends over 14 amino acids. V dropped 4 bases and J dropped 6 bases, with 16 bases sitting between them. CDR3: CASSLGRGGSEQYF. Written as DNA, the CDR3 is TGCGCCAGCAGCCTCGGCAGGGGAGGGTCCGAGCAGTACTTC.

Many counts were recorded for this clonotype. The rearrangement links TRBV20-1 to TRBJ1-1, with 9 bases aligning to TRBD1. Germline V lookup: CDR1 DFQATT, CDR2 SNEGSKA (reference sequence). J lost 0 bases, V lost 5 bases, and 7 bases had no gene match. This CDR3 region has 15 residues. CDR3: CSAYETGGVNTEAFF. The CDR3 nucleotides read TGCAGTGCTTACGAGACAGGGGGAGTGAACACTGAAGCTTTCTTT.

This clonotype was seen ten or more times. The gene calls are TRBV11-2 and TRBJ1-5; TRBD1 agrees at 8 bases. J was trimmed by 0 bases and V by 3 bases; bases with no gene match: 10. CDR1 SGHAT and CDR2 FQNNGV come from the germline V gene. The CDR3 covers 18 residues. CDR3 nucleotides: TGTGCCAGCAGCTTCCGGGCAGGGGGCTTGTTTAGCAATCAGCCCCAGCATTTT. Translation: CASSFRAGGLFSNQPQHF.

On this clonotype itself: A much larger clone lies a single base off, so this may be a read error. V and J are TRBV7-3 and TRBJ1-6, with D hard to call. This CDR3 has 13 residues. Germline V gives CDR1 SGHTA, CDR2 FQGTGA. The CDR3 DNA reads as TGTGCCGGCAGCTTATACCAAGATTCACCCCTCCACTTT. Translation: CAGSLYQDSPLHF.

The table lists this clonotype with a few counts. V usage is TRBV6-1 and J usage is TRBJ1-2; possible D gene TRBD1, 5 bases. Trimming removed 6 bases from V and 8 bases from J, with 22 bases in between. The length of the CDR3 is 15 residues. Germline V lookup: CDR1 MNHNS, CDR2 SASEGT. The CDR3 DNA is TGTGCCAGCAGGGGTAGGAACGGGGCCGTAGGCGGCTACACCTTC. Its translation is CASRGRNGAVGGYTF.

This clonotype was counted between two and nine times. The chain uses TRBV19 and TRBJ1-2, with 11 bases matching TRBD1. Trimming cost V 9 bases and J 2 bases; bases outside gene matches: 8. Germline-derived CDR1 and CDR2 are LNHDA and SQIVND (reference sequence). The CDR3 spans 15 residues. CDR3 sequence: CASLPGQGANYGYTF. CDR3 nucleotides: TGTGCCAGCCTCCCCGGACAGGGGGCCAACTATGGCTACACCTTC.

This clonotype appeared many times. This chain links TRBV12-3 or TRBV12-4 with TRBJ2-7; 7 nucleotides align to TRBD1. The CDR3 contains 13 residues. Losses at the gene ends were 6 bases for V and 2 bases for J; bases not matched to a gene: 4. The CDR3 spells CASRQTGPYEQYF. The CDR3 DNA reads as TGTGCCAGCAGACAGACAGGGCCCTACGAGCAGTACTTC.

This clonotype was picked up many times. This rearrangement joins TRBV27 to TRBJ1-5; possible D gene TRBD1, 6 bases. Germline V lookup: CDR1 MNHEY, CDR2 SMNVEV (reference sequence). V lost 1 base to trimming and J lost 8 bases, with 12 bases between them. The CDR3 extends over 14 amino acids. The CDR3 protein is CASSLWGAGEPQHF. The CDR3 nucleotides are TGTGCCAGCAGTTTATGGGGGGCCGGTGAGCCCCAGCATTTT.

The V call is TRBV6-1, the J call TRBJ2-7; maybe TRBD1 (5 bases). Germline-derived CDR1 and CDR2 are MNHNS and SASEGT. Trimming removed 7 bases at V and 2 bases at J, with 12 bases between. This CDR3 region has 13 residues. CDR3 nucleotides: TGTGCCAGCACTAGGGGCTTCACCTACGAGCAGTACTTC. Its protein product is CASTRGFTYEQYF.

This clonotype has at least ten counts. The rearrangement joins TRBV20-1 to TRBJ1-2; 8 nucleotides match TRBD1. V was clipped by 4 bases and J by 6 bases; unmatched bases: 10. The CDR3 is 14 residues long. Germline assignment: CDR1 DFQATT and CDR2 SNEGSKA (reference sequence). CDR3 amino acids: CSAIPQGAWDGYTF. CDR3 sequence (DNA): TGCAGTGCTATCCCCCAGGGGGCATGGGATGGCTACACCTTC.

CDR3 sequence reads: CASSPLDRVYGYTF. DNA of the CDR3: TGTGCCAGCAGTCCCCTCGACAGGGTCTATGGCTACACCTTC. The rearrangement links TRBV6-1 to TRBJ1-2; 7 positions match TRBD1. The J segment lost 4 bases and the V segment lost 5 bases, leaving 7 bases of the junction unmatched. This CDR3 is built from 14 residues. The germline V gene encodes CDR1 MNHNS and CDR2 SASEGT.

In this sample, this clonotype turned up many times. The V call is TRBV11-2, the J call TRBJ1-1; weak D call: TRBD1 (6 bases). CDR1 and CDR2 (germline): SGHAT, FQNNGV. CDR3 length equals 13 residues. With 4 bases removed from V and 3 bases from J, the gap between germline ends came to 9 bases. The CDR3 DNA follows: TGTGCCAGCAGCTGGAACAGGGACACTGAAGCTTTCTTT. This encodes CASSWNRDTEAFF.

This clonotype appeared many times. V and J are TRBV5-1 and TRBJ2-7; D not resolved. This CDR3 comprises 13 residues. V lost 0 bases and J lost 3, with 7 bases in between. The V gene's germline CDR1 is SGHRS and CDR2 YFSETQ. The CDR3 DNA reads TGCGCCAGCAGCTTGGAGCCCCACTACGAGCAGTACTTC. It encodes CASSLEPHYEQYF.